This TCR beta chain stems from a study of beta chain features in type 1 diabetes. Points from the study as a whole: Moderately but significantly shorter TCRB CDR3s were found in Type 1 diabetes patients in all four CD4+ subsets. Reads derived from cDNA could over-represent cells showing high TCR expression.

Reverse transcription of all isolated RNA meant that expressed TCRB transcripts were sequenced. Here immunoSEQ multiplex PCR was the method, and the copy in TCRdb shows in-frame clones only, minus some. This table has nearly 350,000 clones, roughly a tenth appearing once. V dropped 0 bases and J dropped 0 bases, with 15 bases sitting between them. Per the germline V gene, CDR1 is MGHRA and CDR2 is YSYEKL. The CDR3 runs 18 residues. Cells sorted by CD45RO/CCR7/CD25/CD127/CD95/CD27 comprised CD4+ naive, central memory, regulatory and stem cell-like memory cells. To note about this clone: As yet, its antigen is unknown.

This TCR came from a man in his thirties or forties with type 1 diabetes. The V call is TRBV4-1, the J call TRBJ2-1; tentatively, D is TRBD2 (7 bases). The material sequenced was central memory CD4+ T cells from blood. The CDR3 DNA is TGCGCCAGCAGCCAAGATCCCTCGGGGGGCCCCTCCTACAATGAGCAGTTCTTC. Its protein product is CASSQDPSGGPSYNEQFF.